The 23 T cell receptor beta chains given below trace back to one sample, sequenced in a study of tumor-infiltrating lymphocytes in primary liver carcinoma. Unsorted bulk tissue (about 19-33 mg) underwent RNA and DNA co-extraction. Researchers generated TCR beta cDNA from around 0.55 ug of total RNA, relying on a constant-region primer. Modified slightly, ARM-PCR produced TCR beta libraries over three nested multiplex PCR rounds. Primers for the first two PCR rounds were TRBV1-TRBV30 forward primers and a C-beta reverse primer (about 9 cycles per round). MiXCR was run by TCRdb on the multiplex PCR reads, yielding one entry per CDR3 protein. The data contain some 94,000 distinct CDR3 sequences, around two thirds of them seen just once; the ten biggest clones take up 9% to 10%. What was sequenced was liver tumor tissue from sampling region 5. Stated subset: tumor region T5, tumor centre. The source is a woman aged 60-75 years with primary liver carcinoma and hepatitis B virus infection.

On this clonotype itself: One junction end disagrees with the germline gene, perhaps due to a read error. This chain links TRBV5-1 with TRBJ2-7, with D uncertain. The CDR3 spans 14 residues. Germline V lookup: CDR1 SGHRS, CDR2 YFSETQ. The CDR3, as DNA: TGCACCAGCAGCTTGGAGAGCCAAGCCTACGAGCAGTACTTC. Its translation: CTSSLESQAYEQYF.

As for this clonotype: One end of the junction varies from germline; a read error may be responsible. This sequence joins TRBV28 and TRBJ2-7; perhaps TRBD2 as D (6 bases). From germline, CDR1 is MDHEN and CDR2 SYDVKM. The CDR3 runs 16 residues. The CDR3 DNA reads as TGTGACAGCATTTCTTTGGCGGGATCGGTGTCCTACGAGCAGTACTTC. Its protein is CDSISLAGSVSYEQYF.

A remark on this clonotype: In this CDR3 the conserved last residue, phenylalanine or tryptophan, is missing, so a read error is likely. The genes are TRBV12-3 or TRBV12-4 and TRBJ1-2; D unclear. The CDR3 sequence is 11 residues long. DNA of the CDR3: TGTGTCAGCAGTTCGAAGTATGGCTACACCTAC. Translation gives CVSSSKYGYTY.

For this clonotype: One end of the junction does not line up with germline, which may come from a read error. The rearrangement links TRBV5-5 to TRBJ2-5; 7 nucleotides match TRBD1. The CDR3 covers 15 residues. Germline CDR1 SGHKS, CDR2 YYEKEE (reference sequence). The CDR3 coding sequence is TGTGCCATCAGCTTCACTGACAGGGCCCCCGGGGCCCAGTACTTC. This translates into CAISFTDRAPGAQYF.

The chain is built from TRBV10-3 and TRBJ2-1; unclear D gene. The CDR3 totals 14 residues. The V end was cut by 2 bases, the J end by 13 bases, with 18 bases between. The germline CDR1 and CDR2 sequences are ENHRY and SYGVKD. This CDR3 is CAISEGNNGSEQFF. The CDR3 region has the DNA TGTGCCATCAGTGAGGGAAATAACGGTTCCGAACAGTTCTTC.

This clonotype is a singleton in its sample. A read error may explain this, as a much larger clone is one base away. This chain links TRBV28 with TRBJ2-7; perhaps TRBD2 as D (6 bases). The CDR3 consists of 12 residues. Germline CDR1 reads MDHEN; CDR2 reads SYDVKM. The CDR3 sequence is CAAGSGWDEQYF. CDR3 coding DNA: TGTGCTGCCGGGAGTGGCTGGGACGAGCAGTACTTC.

This clonotype was observed a single time. The CDR3 end shows no conserved phenylalanine or tryptophan, and so a read error is likely. The rearrangement joins TRBV5-4 to TRBJ2-2; a weak D match, TRBD1 (6 bases). Trimming removed 6 bases at V and 7 bases at J, with 19 bases between. Germline CDR1 SGHNT, CDR2 YYREEE (reference sequence). The CDR3 loop spans 15 amino acids. The CDR3 coding sequence is TGTGCCAGCAACTTCCGGGACACCTATGACGGGGAGCTGTTTTCT. Protein: CASNFRDTYDGELFS.

Remarks on this clonotype: One junction end does not reproduce the germline sequence, and a read error may be involved. This rearrangement joins TRBV2 to TRBJ2-5; D gene unclear. CDR1 and CDR2 (germline): SNHLY, FYNNEI. The CDR3 spans 13 residues. The CDR3 sequence is CASRAGNQETQYF. CDR3 coding DNA: TGTGCCAGCAGGGCAGGCAACCAAGAGACCCAATACTTC.

The chain combines TRBV11-3 with TRBJ2-1; 12 nucleotides line up with TRBD2. The CDR3 spans 18 residues. Germline V gene data show CDR1 as SGHNT and CDR2 as YENEEA. The V segment lost 1 base and the J segment 8 bases; nucleotides outside the gene matches: 12. The CDR3 is CASSLVGASGRAGDEQFF. As DNA, the CDR3 is TGTGCCAGCAGCTTAGTCGGGGCTAGCGGGAGGGCCGGGGATGAGCAGTTCTTC.

Turning to this clonotype: A much more abundant neighbour one base away suggests this may be a read error. The rearrangement joins TRBV7-9 to TRBJ2-1, with TRBD2 matching over 8 bases. Per the germline V gene, CDR1 is SEHNR and CDR2 is FQNEAQ (reference sequence). The CDR3 totals 15 residues. The CDR3 spells CAGSLRGGRNNEQFF. CDR3 coding DNA: TGTGCCGGCAGCTTACGAGGCGGGAGGAACAATGAGCAGTTCTTC.

Remarks on this clonotype: This may come from a read error, since a much larger clone is one base off. Given the absence of the conserved phenylalanine or tryptophan at the CDR3 end, a read error is likely. V gene TRBV5-1 combines with J gene TRBJ2-5, with 7 positions matching TRBD2. The CDR3 length is 15 residues. Germline lookup yields CDR1 SGHRS and CDR2 YFSETQ. Unmatched junction bases numbered 3, after V lost 0 bases and J lost 1 base. CDR3 DNA: TGCGCCAGCAGCTTGGGGCTAGCGGCCCAAGAGACCCAGTACATC. Residues: CASSLGLAAQETQYI.

This clonotype was detected many times. The genes are TRBV5-1 and TRBJ1-2; D possibly corresponds to TRBD1 (6 bases). Trimming cost V 4 bases and J 8 bases, with 18 bases left between them. This CDR3 is 14 amino acids long. Germline CDR1 reads SGHRS; CDR2 reads YFSETQ. The CDR3 loop is CASSAEYRVGGYTF. The CDR3, as DNA: TGCGCCAGCAGCGCAGAATACAGGGTCGGAGGCTACACCTTC.

This clonotype was found a few times. A much larger clone lies a single base off, so this may be a read error. The chain employs TRBV5-5 and TRBJ2-1; 9 positions agree with TRBD2. The CDR3 covers 15 residues. The germline CDR1 and CDR2 sequences are SGHKS and YYEKEE (reference sequence). The V segment lost 3 bases and the J segment 9 bases; nucleotides outside the gene matches: 10. The CDR3 sequence is CASSSISGSGGEQFF. The CDR3, as DNA: TGTGCCAGCAGCTCGATTAGCGGGAGTGGGGGTGAGCAGTTCTTC. The full variable domain, completed using reference TRBV5-5 and TRBJ2-1, is DAGVTQSPTHLIKTRGQQVTLRCSPISGHKSVSWYQQVLGQGPQFIFQYYEKEERGRGNFPDRFSARQFPNYSSELNVNALLLGDSALYLCASSSISGSGGEQFFGPGTRLTVL.

Regarding this clonotype: The junction shows a germline mismatch at one end, possibly a read error. The V and J genes are TRBV4-2 and TRBJ2-2; 7 nucleotides align to TRBD1. CDR1 is LGHNA and CDR2 is YNFKEQ in the germline V gene. This CDR3 has 18 residues. CDR3 sequence: CASSQVPDRASNTGELFF. In DNA form, the CDR3 reads TGTGCCAGTAGCCAAGTCCCAGACAGGGCGTCGAACACCGGGGAGCTGTTTTTT.

In its sample, this clonotype was seen many times. The genes are TRBV5-1 and TRBJ1-1, with TRBD1 as a possible D gene (6 bases). Germline lookup yields CDR1 SGHRS and CDR2 YFSETQ. The CDR3 loop spans 14 amino acids. With 0 bases removed from V and 5 bases from J, the gap between germline ends came to 11 bases. CDR3 in amino acids: CASSLGQGWTEAFF. The CDR3 DNA reads as TGCGCCAGCAGCTTGGGTCAGGGGTGGACTGAAGCTTTCTTT.

Concerning this clonotype: One end of the junction varies from germline; a read error may be responsible. V is TRBV5-7 and J is TRBJ2-1; the D gene is possibly TRBD2 (5 bases). TRBV5-7 is designated an ORF whose function remains uncertain. The CDR3 contains 16 residues. The CDR3, as DNA: TGTGTCAGCAGCCCGGTAACTAGTGGGAGTTATAATGAGCAGTTCTTC. Translating it yields CVSSPVTSGSYNEQFF.

This clonotype has only a few counts. A much larger clonotype is one base distant, so this may be a read error. This rearrangement joins TRBV10-2 to TRBJ2-1; unclear D gene. Germline-derived CDR1 and CDR2 are WSHSY and SAAADI. CDR3 length: 13 residues. The CDR3 nucleotides are TGCGCCAGCGGTGACCTCCCCTTGAGGGAGCAGTTCTTC. Translated, it gives CASGDLPLREQFF.

On this clonotype itself: The final CDR3 position lacks the conserved phenylalanine or tryptophan, pointing to a likely read error. This chain connects TRBV11-2 to TRBJ1-1; D is ambiguous. CDR3 size: 13 residues. The V and J ends lost 10 bases and 3 bases respectively, with 15 bases between them. CDR1 and CDR2 (germline): SGHAT, FQNNGV. Here the CDR3 DNA reads TGTGCCAACAGTCGAACAGTTTACACTGAAGCTTTCTAT. This translates into CANSRTVYTEAFY.

Note on this clonotype: This clone may be a read error of a much larger clone one base away. The chain has TRBV5-6 and TRBJ1-6; D is unresolved. The CDR3 is 14 residues long. Germline V lookup: CDR1 SGHDT, CDR2 YYEEEE. The DNA for the CDR3 is TGTGTCAGCAGCTACGAAGAGGATAATTCACCCCTCCACTTT. Translated: CVSSYEEDNSPLHF.

This clonotype is labeled medium-sized. This chain joins TRBV11-3 and TRBJ1-6, with D uncertain. The CDR3 has 16 residues. V dropped 1 base and J dropped 7 bases, with 14 bases sitting between them. Germline V gene lookup returns CDR1 SGHNT and CDR2 YENEEA. The CDR3 sequence is CASSLVQPARNSPLHF. The CDR3 DNA is TGTGCCAGCAGCTTAGTCCAACCTGCACGGAATTCACCCCTCCACTTT.

Regarding this clonotype: It is likely a read error, because the conserved phenylalanine at the end of the CDR3 is missing. Because the CDR3's place on the DNA is in doubt, the DNA is left out and the CDR3 is given as listed by TCRdb. This sequence joins TRBV12-3 or TRBV12-4 and TRBJ2-2; no DNA check was done on the table's D call, TRBD1. The CDR3 totals 15 residues, both ends included. This CDR3 reads CASSVRKGGTGELFV.

Details on this clonotype: A much larger clone is a single base away; this may be a read error. This chain uses TRBV30 with TRBJ2-7, with a weak D call TRBD1 (5 bases). Trimming stripped 3 bases from V and 3 bases from J, with 15 bases between. Per germline, CDR1 GTSNPN and CDR2 SVGIG (reference sequence). The CDR3 length is 14 residues. The CDR3 spells CAWRASGYNYEQYF. DNA for the CDR3: TGTGCCTGGAGGGCTTCAGGGTATAACTACGAGCAGTACTTC.

Turning to this clonotype: The CDR3 carries no conserved terminal phenylalanine or tryptophan, so it likely arises from a read error. The chain is built from TRBV2 and TRBJ1-1, with no clear D. Trimming removed 6 bases at V and 1 base at J, with 6 bases between. The CDR3 has 12 amino acids. Looked up from germline, CDR1 is SNHLY and CDR2 is FYNNEI. CDR3 bases: TGTGCCAGCAGGGGGTGGAACACTGAAGCTTTCTAT. Amino acid sequence: CASRGWNTEAFY.